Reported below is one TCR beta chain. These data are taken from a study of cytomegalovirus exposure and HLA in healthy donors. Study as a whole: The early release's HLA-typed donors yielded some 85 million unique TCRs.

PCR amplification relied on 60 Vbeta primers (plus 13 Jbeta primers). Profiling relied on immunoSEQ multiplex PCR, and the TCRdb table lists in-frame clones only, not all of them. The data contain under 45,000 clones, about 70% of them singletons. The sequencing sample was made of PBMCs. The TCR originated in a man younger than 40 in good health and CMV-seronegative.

The CDR3 protein is CASSRIAGGGEQYF. DNA for the CDR3: TGTGCCAGCAGTCGAATAGCGGGAGGGGGCGAGCAGTACTTC. V gene TRBV27 combines with J gene TRBJ2-7; 11 bases are shared with TRBD2. The germline gives CDR1 MNHEY, CDR2 SMNVEV (reference sequence). Trimming cost V 5 bases and J 6 bases; bases outside gene matches: 6. The CDR3 extends over 14 amino acids.